This T cell receptor (beta chain) was sequenced during a study of CD8+ T cells in alopecia areata. The treatment was: oral pan-JAK inhibitor, 5-10 mg twice daily. The CDR3 contains 14 residues. Trimming removed 6 bases from V and 6 bases from J, with 17 bases in between. Per the germline V gene, CDR1 is SGHVS and CDR2 is FNYEAQ. cDNA reverse transcribed from extracted RNA served as the sequencing template. Method: immunoSEQ multiplex PCR; TCRdb's copy keeps in-frame clones and lacks some. Of nearly 95,000 clones in the sample, about two thirds were seen once. The V call is TRBV7-6, the J call TRBJ1-2; maybe TRBD1 (6 bases). This TCR came from a human donor with alopecia areata. The source material was CD8+ T cells sorted from blood, sampled at approximately week 42, from a patient treated with tofacitinib. CDR3 amino acids: CASSAWLDRHGYTF. The CDR3 nucleotides are TGTGCCAGCAGTGCTTGGCTCGACAGGCATGGCTACACCTTC.